These 32 T cell receptor beta chains were all obtained from the same sample, sequenced in a study of OX40 agonist ivuxolimab in advanced cancers. Generated by immunoSEQ multiplex PCR, the TCRdb table keeps only in-frame clones and is missing some. The sample lists under 45,000 clones, around four fifths occurring once. The material sequenced was CD4+ or CD8+ T cells sorted from blood, taken in a trial of the OX40 agonist ivuxolimab. All receptors derive from an adult with an advanced solid tumor such as melanoma, head and neck, liver or kidney cancer.

The chain links TRBV18 to TRBJ1-1, with 7 bases fitting TRBD1. CDR3 size: 15 residues. J was trimmed by 1 base and V by 2 bases; bases with no gene match: 4. Germline V gene data show CDR1 as KGHSH and CDR2 as LQKENI. The CDR3 coding sequence is TGTGCCAGCTCACCAGGGACAGAGGGGAACACTGAAGCTTTCTTT. Its translation is CASSPGTEGNTEAFF. The complete variable domain, with remaining parts taken from reference TRBV18 and TRBJ1-1, reads NAGVMQNPRHLVRRRGQEARLRCSPMKGHSHVYWYRQLPEEGLKFMVYLQKENIIDESGMPKERFSAEFPKEGPSILRIQQVVRGDSAAYFCASSPGTEGNTEAFFGQGTRLTVV.

The chain couples TRBV18 to TRBJ1-3; possible D gene TRBD1, 6 bases. V lost 4 bases to trimming and J lost 0 bases, with 19 bases between them. The CDR3 length is 18 residues. The germline V gene encodes CDR1 KGHSH and CDR2 LQKENI. CDR3 sequence reads: CASSQAGHRLNSGNTIYF. DNA for the CDR3: TGTGCCAGCTCACAGGCGGGACATAGACTAAACTCTGGAAACACCATATATTTT. The full variable domain, in which reference TRBV18 and TRBJ1-3 provide the parts outside the CDR3, is NAGVMQNPRHLVRRRGQEARLRCSPMKGHSHVYWYRQLPEEGLKFMVYLQKENIIDESGMPKERFSAEFPKEGPSILRIQQVVRGDSAAYFCASSQAGHRLNSGNTIYFGEGSWLTVV.

CDR3 bases: TGTGCCAGCAGCAAAGAAGCGGACCGGATTTTGGACGAGCAGTACTTC. Translation: CASSKEADRILDEQYF. The chain uses TRBV21-1 and TRBJ2-7; no check of the table's D call, TRBD2, against the DNA was made. TRBV21-1 is given as a pseudogene. CDR3 length equals 16 residues.

The chain couples TRBV7-3 to TRBJ2-5; 7 bases are a match to TRBD1. V gave up 5 bases and J gave up 3 bases; unmatched junction bases: 3. The length of the CDR3 is 13 residues. CDR1 is SGHTA and CDR2 is FQGTGA in the germline V gene. CDR3 region: CASSQDRKETQYF. DNA for the CDR3: TGTGCCAGCAGCCAGGACAGGAAAGAGACCCAGTACTTC.

This clone was counted a few times. This chain connects TRBV4-1 to TRBJ1-5; the match to TRBD1 covers 7 bases. V trimming: 4 bases; J trimming: 2 bases; junction bases outside the gene matches: 8. Germline values: CDR1 MGHRA, CDR2 YSYEKL. The CDR3 totals 16 residues. The CDR3 reads CASSPDRSEGNQPQHF. CDR3 DNA: TGCGCCAGCAGCCCGGACAGGAGCGAGGGCAATCAGCCCCAGCATTTT.

The rearrangement joins TRBV5-5 to TRBJ2-7, with 12 bases lining up with TRBD1. Germline values: CDR1 SGHKS, CDR2 YYEKEE (reference sequence). Trimming took 3 bases from V and 6 from J; bases not matched to a gene: 4. This CDR3 has 14 residues. CDR3 residues: CASSSGQGAPEQYF. CDR3 DNA sequence: TGTGCCAGCAGCTCGGGACAGGGGGCTCCCGAGCAGTACTTC. Looking up the rest from reference TRBV5-5 and TRBJ2-7 gives the full variable domain: DAGVTQSPTHLIKTRGQQVTLRCSPISGHKSVSWYQQVLGQGPQFIFQYYEKEERGRGNFPDRFSARQFPNYSSELNVNALLLGDSALYLCASSSGQGAPEQYFGPGTRLTVT.

This chain uses TRBV19 with TRBJ1-3, with D uncertain. Per germline, CDR1 LNHDA and CDR2 SQIVND (reference sequence). The CDR3 sequence is 14 residues long. Deletions cut 11 bases from V and 0 bases from J, with 14 bases between. CDR3 DNA sequence: TGTGCCTCTTCTGGGCTTAGCTCTGGAAACACCATATATTTT. It encodes CASSGLSSGNTIYF.

This clone showed up just once. This chain links TRBV30 with TRBJ1-1, with D hard to call. The germline V gene encodes CDR1 GTSNPN and CDR2 SVGIG (reference sequence). V shed 2 bases and J shed 9 bases, with 10 bases lying between them. The CDR3 covers 11 residues. The CDR3: CAWSPDHQAFF. DNA of the CDR3: TGTGCCTGGAGTCCCGACCACCAAGCTTTCTTT.

The chain carries TRBV10-3 and TRBJ1-5; perhaps TRBD1 as D (6 bases). The length of the CDR3 is 14 residues. V was shortened by 4 bases and J by 4 bases, with 11 bases between the two germline ends. Germline V CDR1 and CDR2: ENHRY, SYGVKD. CDR3 DNA sequence: TGTGCCATCAGTGCAAGTCAGGGGAATCAGCCCCAGCATTTT. Amino acid sequence: CAISASQGNQPQHF.

In DNA form, the CDR3 reads TGTGCCAGCTCACCAAAAGGGGACAGGCCAAACGAGCAGTTCTTC. Protein sequence: CASSPKGDRPNEQFF. The chain recombines TRBV18 with TRBJ2-1, with 8 bases identical to TRBD1. The V gene's germline CDR1 is KGHSH and CDR2 LQKENI. V gave up 2 bases and J gave up 10 bases; unmatched junction bases: 10. This CDR3 is built from 15 residues. Based on the CDR3 plus reference TRBV18 and TRBJ2-1, the full variable domain is NAGVMQNPRHLVRRRGQEARLRCSPMKGHSHVYWYRQLPEEGLKFMVYLQKENIIDESGMPKERFSAEFPKEGPSILRIQQVVRGDSAAYFCASSPKGDRPNEQFFGPGTRLTVL.

This clone appeared a few times. In DNA form, the CDR3 reads TGTGCCAGCAGCTTAGAGGATTCCGGGCAGGGCTTCTCCTACGAGCAGTACTTC. It translates to CASSLEDSGQGFSYEQYF. The rearrangement joins TRBV11-2 to TRBJ2-7, with D perhaps TRBD1 (5 bases). V was trimmed by 0 bases and J by 0 bases, leaving 18 bases between them. CDR3 size: 18 residues. Germline values: CDR1 SGHAT, CDR2 FQNNGV.

CDR3 DNA sequence: TGTGCCAGCAGCCAAGATTTCACAGGGGCGAACACCGGGGAGCTGTTTTTT. Translating it yields CASSQDFTGANTGELFF. This rearrangement joins TRBV4-2 to TRBJ2-2, with 7 bases lining up with TRBD1. The CDR3 totals 17 residues. Trimming removed 0 bases from V and 0 bases from J; junction bases left unmatched: 4. CDR1 and CDR2 from the germline V gene are LGHNA and YNFKEQ.

This clone was observed a few times. V and J are TRBV2 and TRBJ1-2, with D unresolved. This CDR3 region has 11 residues. V was shortened by 7 bases and J by 8 bases, with 11 bases between the two germline ends. Looked up from germline, CDR1 is SNHLY and CDR2 is FYNNEI. The CDR3 DNA reads as TGTGCCAGCACCACGGGCGGGGGCTACACCTTC. Amino acid sequence: CASTTGGGYTF.

This clone has just one count. CDR3 residues: CASSGGFSLRDQPQHF. Here the CDR3 DNA reads TGTGCCAGCAGTGGGGGATTCTCCCTGAGGGATCAGCCCCAGCATTTT. The chain has TRBV6-1 and TRBJ1-5; D gene ambiguous. V lost 4 bases, J lost 5 bases, and 18 bases lay in between. This CDR3 has 16 amino acids. CDR1 and CDR2 (germline): MNHNS, SASEGT.

This sequence joins TRBV11-3 and TRBJ2-5; D gene ambiguous. The V gene lost 5 bases and the J gene lost 4 bases, with 8 bases spanning the gap. The CDR3 is made up of 12 amino acids. CDR1 is SGHNT, CDR2 YENEEA, per germline. The CDR3 loop reads CASSHSGETQYF. DNA for the CDR3: TGTGCCAGCAGCCACTCGGGAGAGACCCAGTACTTC.

The chain links TRBV2 to TRBJ2-7; the match to TRBD1 covers 9 bases. The CDR3 is 15 amino acids. Germline V gene sequence: CDR1 SNHLY, CDR2 FYNNEI. V gave up 7 bases and J gave up 4 bases; unmatched junction bases: 11. The CDR3 DNA reads as TGTGCCAGCAAGAATTCCGGGACAGGGTCGTACGAGCAGTACTTC. Protein product: CASKNSGTGSYEQYF.

The V call is TRBV9, the J call TRBJ2-3; D is perhaps TRBD1 (5 bases). The V end was cut by 4 bases, the J end by 12 bases, with 18 bases between. This CDR3 has 13 amino acids. CDR1 is SGDLS, CDR2 YYNGEE, per germline. CDR3 in amino acids: CASSLIDSPPQYF. CDR3 nucleotides: TGTGCCAGCAGCCTAATAGACAGCCCCCCACAGTATTTT.

The chain joins TRBV13 to TRBJ2-5; D is unresolved. Germline V CDR1 and CDR2: PRHDT, FYEKMQ (reference sequence). The ends were cut back, 4 bases at V and 2 bases at J, with 11 bases in the middle. The CDR3 length is 14 residues. This CDR3 is CASSSPPVQETQYF. In DNA, the CDR3 is TGTGCCAGCAGCTCCCCCCCCGTGCAAGAGACCCAGTACTTC.

J is TRBJ2-5 and V is TRBV30; possibly TRBD2 for D (5 bases). With 3 bases removed from V and 2 bases from J, the gap between germline ends came to 10 bases. The CDR3 sequence is 13 residues long. Per germline, CDR1 GTSNPN and CDR2 SVGIG (reference sequence). In nucleotides, the CDR3 is TGTGCCTGGAGCCAGAGCGGACAAGAGACCCAGTACTTC. Translation: CAWSQSGQETQYF.

As to this clone: At one of its ends the junction is not consistent with the germline gene, which may arise from a read error. J is TRBJ1-2 and V is TRBV5-6; D gene ambiguous. Looked up from germline, CDR1 is SGHDT and CDR2 is YYEEEE. The CDR3 runs 11 residues. The CDR3 DNA sequence: TGTGCCAGCAGTCATAACTATGGCTGCACCTTC. Translating it yields CASSHNYGCTF.

The CDR3 DNA follows: TGTGCCACCAGCAGAGATCTTTCCTATGGCTACACCTTC. Translation gives CATSRDLSYGYTF. The J gene is TRBJ1-2, the V gene TRBV15; D unresolved. CDR3 length: 13 residues. Deletions cut 0 bases from V and 4 bases from J, with 6 bases between. Germline loops: CDR1 LNHNV, CDR2 YYDKDF (reference sequence). The variable domain in full, completed from reference TRBV15 and TRBJ1-2, reads DAMVIQNPRYQVTQFGKPVTLSCSQTLNHNVMYWYQQKSSQAPKLLFHYYDKDFNNEADTPDNFQSRRPNTSFCFLDIRSPGLGDTAMYLCATSRDLSYGYTFGSGTRLTVV.

This clone was picked up a small number of times. The chain recombines TRBV2 with TRBJ2-7, with D hard to call. Germline V CDR1 and CDR2: SNHLY, FYNNEI. This CDR3 contains 12 residues. Trimming removed 3 bases from V and 0 bases from J, with 3 bases in between. This CDR3 is CASSEISYEQYF. CDR3 nucleotide sequence: TGTGCCAGCAGTGAGATCTCCTACGAGCAGTACTTC.

The chain uses TRBV7-9 and TRBJ2-3, with 7 positions matching TRBD1. The trim removed 6 bases at V and 5 bases at J, leaving 8 bases unmatched. The germline V gene has CDR1 SEHNR and CDR2 FQNEAQ (reference sequence). CDR3 length: 14 residues. The CDR3 nucleotides are TGTGCCAGCAGGACCCAGGGGGAAGTAGATACGCAGTATTTT. Its translation is CASRTQGEVDTQYF.

The chain joins TRBV5-1 to TRBJ2-5; 8 bases are a match to TRBD1. CDR3 length equals 15 residues. The germline gives CDR1 SGHRS, CDR2 YFSETQ. V lost 1 base, J lost 5 bases, and 7 bases stayed unmatched. CDR3 sequence (DNA): TGCGCCAGCAGCTTGTCAGGGGGCGCGCGGGAGACCCAGTACTTC. Translation gives CASSLSGGARETQYF.

The chain links TRBV19 to TRBJ2-3, with TRBD1 as a possible D gene (5 bases). This CDR3 is 14 amino acids long. The germline gives CDR1 LNHDA, CDR2 SQIVND (reference sequence). Trimming cost V 10 bases and J 4 bases, with 18 bases left between them. The CDR3 DNA follows: TGTGCCACCCGCGGCAGGGAAGGGGCAGATACGCAGTATTTT. It is translated as CATRGREGADTQYF.

This sequence joins TRBV7-9 and TRBJ2-3; 9 bases align to TRBD1. Germline values: CDR1 SEHNR, CDR2 FQNEAQ (reference sequence). The V and J ends lost 5 bases and 6 bases, in that order; junction bases with no gene match: 9. This CDR3 region has 15 residues. DNA for the CDR3: TGTGCCAGCAGCGTAACAACAGGGGGCGGTGATACGCAGTATTTT. It is translated as CASSVTTGGGDTQYF.

V and J are TRBV6-1 and TRBJ1-4; perhaps TRBD1 as D (6 bases). Germline-derived CDR1 and CDR2 are MNHNS and SASEGT. Deletions cut 2 bases from V and 8 bases from J, with 18 bases between. This CDR3 has 16 residues. This CDR3 reads CASSETGTLWGEKLFF. The CDR3 region has the DNA TGTGCCAGCAGTGAAACAGGGACACTTTGGGGAGAAAAACTGTTTTTT.

This sequence joins TRBV6-1 and TRBJ2-3; D may be TRBD1 or TRBD2 (6 bases each). The CDR3 runs to 15 residues. Germline loops: CDR1 MNHNS, CDR2 SASEGT. Trimming stripped 6 bases from V and 7 bases from J, with 20 bases between. The CDR3 coding sequence is TGTGCCAGCAGGGAGGGGGGAGCAAGCAAAAATACGCAGTATTTT. Its protein product is CASREGGASKNTQYF.

This chain uses TRBV5-4 with TRBJ2-5, with D possibly TRBD2 on 5 matching bases. The V end was cut by 0 bases, the J end by 5 bases, with 14 bases between. The germline CDR1 and CDR2 sequences are SGHNT and YYREEE (reference sequence). This CDR3 is built from 15 residues. Here the CDR3 reads CASSLVWQREETQYF. The CDR3 bases are TGTGCCAGCAGCTTGGTCTGGCAGAGGGAGGAGACCCAGTACTTC.

The chain couples TRBV7-2 to TRBJ2-7; D is uncertain. Trimming took 4 bases from V and 0 from J, leaving 4 bases between them. The CDR3 spans 12 residues. Germline V CDR1 and CDR2: SGHTA, FQGNSA. CDR3 amino acids: CASSSSSYEQYF. The CDR3 DNA reads as TGTGCCAGCAGCTCCAGCTCCTACGAGCAGTACTTC.

The chain has TRBV28 and TRBJ2-7; 10 bases are a match to TRBD1. In germline, CDR1 is MDHEN, CDR2 SYDVKM. The CDR3 has 14 amino acids. V shed 6 bases, J shed 7 bases, and the junction held 9 bases outside the gene matches. CDR3 sequence (DNA): TGTGCCAGCAGGAGCTGGGACAGGGGTCTTGAGCAGTACTTC. Translating gives CASRSWDRGLEQYF. The full variable domain, rest sourced from reference TRBV28 and TRBJ2-7, is DVKVTQSSRYLVKRTGEKVFLECVQDMDHENMFWYRQDPGLGLRLIYFSYDVKMKEKGDIPEGYSVSREKKERFSLILESASTNQTSMYLCASRSWDRGLEQYFGPGTRLTVT.

This clone was seen a handful of times. The rearrangement links TRBV2 to TRBJ1-5, with a possible D match to TRBD1 (6 bases). With 2 bases removed from V and 6 bases from J, the gap between germline ends came to 11 bases. The CDR3 sequence is 14 residues long. The germline V gene has CDR1 SNHLY and CDR2 FYNNEI. Here the CDR3 DNA reads TGTGCCAGCAGTGAACGAAGGGGGAGTCAGCCCCAGCATTTT. Translation: CASSERRGSQPQHF.